This is a list of T cell receptor beta chains from one sample in a study of T-cell reconstitution after alpha-beta-depleted transplantation in children. TCRdb called the PCR reads again in MiXCR, with one record for every CDR3 protein. The sample contains 70,000 to 100,000 distinct CDR3 sequences, 10% to 15% of which appear only once. The sample was PBMCs from the stem cell graft donor, taken from the stem cell graft. Source of these receptors: a human donor who donated a stem cell graft to a child with inherited bone marrow failure. CDR3s include the opening cysteine and the closing phenylalanine or tryptophan. Each record gives: V gene, D gene, J gene, clone size, CDR3 DNA, CDR3 protein. D genes are given only for firm matches. Expanded clones are given a class, and other clones once, few, many or no size at all.

TRBV5-1	TRBD2	TRBJ2-7	many	TGCGCCAGCAGCTTGGGTGGGACTAACTCCCACGAGCAGTACTTC	CASSLGGTNSHEQYF
TRBV7-9	TRBD1	TRBJ1-1	many	TGTGCCAGCAGCTTCCAGGGGGAGGGCACTGAAGCTTTCTTT	CASSFQGEGTEAFF
TRBV7-8	TRBD2	TRBJ2-1	many	TGTGCCAGCACCAAAGTCGGGACTAGCGGGTTCAATGAGCAGTTCTTC	CASTKVGTSGFNEQFF
TRBV19	TRBD1	TRBJ1-5	many	TGTGCCAGTAGTTACGGGACAGCTAAGAATCAGCCCCAGCATTTT	CASSYGTAKNQPQHF
TRBV5-1	TRBD2	TRBJ2-1	many	TGCGCCAGCAGCATCCCGCCTCCGGGACTAGCGGGTGGGGGGTACAATGAGCAGTTCTTC	CASSIPPPGLAGGGYNEQFF
TRBV29-1	.	TRBJ2-6	many	TGCAGCGTTGATGGGGGTTCTGGGGCCAACGTCCTGACTTTC	CSVDGGSGANVLTF
TRBV20-1	.	TRBJ2-5	many	TGCAGTGCTAGTGGGGGGGAGACCCAGTACTTC	CSASGGETQYF
TRBV29-1	.	TRBJ1-1	many	TGCAGCGTTTCGGGGACCACTGAAGCTTTCTTT	CSVSGTTEAFF
TRBV2	TRBD1	TRBJ2-7	.	TGTGCCAGCAGTTGGACAGGGGGCGAAGGCGTCGAGCAGTACTTC	CASSWTGGEGVEQYF
TRBV20-1	TRBD1	TRBJ2-1	many	TGCAGTGCTACAGGGGGCGCCTACAATGAGCAGTTCTTC	CSATGGAYNEQFF
TRBV20-1	TRBD2	TRBJ2-2	.	TGCTGTGCTAGAGATGGACTAGCGGGAGCCAAGAACACCGGGGAGCTGTTTTTT	CCARDGLAGAKNTGELFF
TRBV7-3	.	TRBJ2-5	many	TGTGCCAGCAGCTTAATCGGTGGCTCGAGCGCACCCGATCAAGAGACCCAGTACTTC	CASSLIGGSSAPDQETQYF
TRBV18	TRBD1	TRBJ2-7	many	TGTGCCAGCTCACCAACCATCTTAAGGGACAGGGGAGGGGGATACGAGCAGTACTTC	CASSPTILRDRGGGYEQYF
TRBV27	TRBD1	TRBJ2-7	many	TGTGCCAGCAGTAAGGGACAGGGGGGCTCCTACGAGCAGTACTTC	CASSKGQGGSYEQYF
TRBV4-3	.	TRBJ1-5	many	TGCGCCAGCAGCCAAGTGGAGGGGAGCAATCAGCCCCAGCATTTT	CASSQVEGSNQPQHF
TRBV7-9	TRBD2	TRBJ2-1	many	TGTGCCAGCAGCTTAGAGCTAGGCGGGAGTGATGAGCAGTTCTTC	CASSLELGGSDEQFF
TRBV27	TRBD2	TRBJ2-4	many	TGTGCCAGCGGGGACTATGGGAGAAGCAACATTCAGTACTTC	CASGDYGRSNIQYF
TRBV11-2	TRBD2	TRBJ2-1	many	TGTGCCAGCAGCTTGTTCACTAGCGGGGACAATGAGCAGTTCTTC	CASSLFTSGDNEQFF
TRBV9	TRBD2	TRBJ2-7	.	TGTGCCAGCAGCGCCTCTGCGGGGGGCCTCTACGAGCAGTACTTC	CASSASAGGLYEQYF
TRBV2	.	TRBJ1-1	many	TGTGCCAGCAGTAGGGGCGGGGGAGACGGAACTGAAGCTTTCTTT	CASSRGGGDGTEAFF
TRBV5-1	TRBD1	TRBJ1-2	many	TGCGCCAGCGGGACAGCGATCTATGGCTACACCTTC	CASGTAIYGYTF
TRBV4-2	.	TRBJ2-1	.	TGTGCCAGCACCCTAGGGGGGGGGGAACTCCATGAGCAGTTCTTC	CASTLGGGELHEQFF
TRBV27	.	TRBJ2-1	many	TGTGCCAGCAGTTTATCGCGCGGGATCTATGAGCAGTTCTTC	CASSLSRGIYEQFF
TRBV9	TRBD1	TRBJ1-1	many	TGTGCCAGCAGCGTTTCGAGGACAGGGCCTGAAGCTTTCTTT	CASSVSRTGPEAFF
TRBV11-2	.	TRBJ2-7	many	TGTGCCAGCAGCTTAGAGGGGGCTCGACCTGATAATCGCTACGAGCAGTACTTC	CASSLEGARPDNRYEQYF
TRBV14	.	TRBJ1-1	many	TGTGCCAGCAGCCCCTATATCGACAGTAGAGCTTTCTTT	CASSPYIDSRAFF
TRBV7-9	.	TRBJ2-6	.	TGTGCCAGCAGCCCCCGGCAGGCTGTCTTTGGGGCCAACGTCCTGACTTTC	CASSPRQAVFGANVLTF
TRBV9	TRBD1	TRBJ2-1	many	TGTGCCAGCAGCGTATCCGGGACAGGGGGCATCAATGAGCAGTTCTTC	CASSVSGTGGINEQFF
TRBV5-1	TRBD2	TRBJ2-3	many	TGCGCCAGCAGCGCCGCGTGGCTAGCGGGAGGTTCGGATACGCAGTATTTT	CASSAAWLAGGSDTQYF
TRBV4-3	.	TRBJ2-1	.	TGCGCCAGCAGCCAAGATCAAGGGGCTAGCTACTACAATGAGCAGTTCTTC	CASSQDQGASYYNEQFF
TRBV3-1	.	TRBJ2-6	many	TGTGCCAGCAGCCAAGGTGGGGCCAACGTCCTGACTTTC	CASSQGGANVLTF
TRBV20-1	TRBD2	TRBJ2-3	many	TGCAGTGCTAGAGATAACGTAGCGGGGGACACCACAGATACGCAGTATTTT	CSARDNVAGDTTDTQYF
TRBV19	.	TRBJ1-5	many	TGTGCCAGTAGTATAGAAGCGGTGGGCTGGAGCAATCAGCCCCAGCATTTT	CASSIEAVGWSNQPQHF
TRBV7-9	TRBD1	TRBJ1-2	.	TGTGCCAGCAGCATACAGGGGGGCGAGGGCTATGGCTACACCTTC	CASSIQGGEGYGYTF
TRBV10-3	TRBD1	TRBJ2-7	few	TGTGCCATCAGTGTTCGGACAGGGCGCTCCAACGAGCAGTACTTC	CAISVRTGRSNEQYF
TRBV4-3	.	TRBJ2-1	many	TGCGCCAGCAGCCAAGATAGGTACAAAGGGAATTATGAGCAGTTCTTC	CASSQDRYKGNYEQFF
TRBV11-3	.	TRBJ2-1	.	TGTGCCAGCAGCTTACCGGGACACAATGAGCAGTTCTTC	CASSLPGHNEQFF
TRBV7-3	TRBD1	TRBJ2-1	many	TGTGCCAGCAGCCCAGGACAGGGGAACTACAATGAGCAGTTCTTC	CASSPGQGNYNEQFF
TRBV5-5	.	TRBJ2-7	many	TGTGCCAGCAGCTTTTCGGGGCACGAGCAGTACTTC	CASSFSGHEQYF